The 24 T cell receptor beta chains presented below share a single source sample, sequenced in a study of blood T cell repertoires in COVID-19 (dated by TCRdb to the early 2020s). Libraries were constructed by the immunoSEQ multiplex PCR assay. In TCRdb, the immuneACCESS table is reduced to in-frame sequences with V and J assigned. These tables do not hold every clone; where another copy was compared, an unresolved V gene accounts for under half, and the others remain unexplained. The sample data list fewer than 250,000 clones, and around 80% of these were observed just once. Of the sample, roughly 17% falls within the top ten clones. Specimen: PBMCs or T cells enriched from blood (not recorded which). The receptor set was obtained from a woman between 50 and 59 years old with acute COVID-19.

The V gene is TRBV4-3, the J gene TRBJ1-1; no definite D call. This CDR3 has 15 amino acids. Per the germline V gene, CDR1 is LGHNA and CDR2 is YSLEER. The V and J ends lost 2 bases and 1 base respectively, with 11 bases between them. CDR3 region: CASSQFSTGNTEAFF. The CDR3 DNA reads TGCGCCAGCAGCCAATTTAGCACGGGGAACACTGAAGCTTTCTTT.

This clone showed up just once. The rearrangement links TRBV28 to TRBJ2-1, with 9 bases lining up with TRBD1. The CDR3 runs 16 residues. The V gene end was trimmed by 5 bases and the J gene end by 4 bases; junction bases not matched to a gene: 9. Germline lookup yields CDR1 MDHEN and CDR2 SYDVKM. CDR3 coding DNA: TGTGCCAGCAGTGCAGCCGGGACAGGGAATTACAATGAGCAGTTCTTC. Encoded protein: CASSAAGTGNYNEQFF.

The chain uses TRBV7-8 and TRBJ2-1, with a possible D match to TRBD2 (6 bases). V was trimmed by 5 bases and J by 2 bases, leaving 10 bases between them. The CDR3 extends over 14 amino acids. Looked up from germline, CDR1 is SGHVS and CDR2 is FQNEAQ. DNA of the CDR3: TGTGCCAGCAGCCGCGGAGGGGCCTACAATGAGCAGTTCTTC. This sequence encodes CASSRGGAYNEQFF.

The chain has TRBV19 and TRBJ1-4; weak D call: TRBD1 (6 bases). In germline, CDR1 is LNHDA, CDR2 SQIVND (reference sequence). V was cut by 5 bases and J by 8 bases, with 15 bases left in between. The CDR3 length is 14 residues. The CDR3 sequence: CASSGGGLGEKLFF. CDR3 sequence (DNA): TGTGCCAGTAGTGGCGGGGGGCTAGGGGAAAAACTGTTTTTT.

The J gene is TRBJ2-2, the V gene TRBV7-2, with TRBD1 matching 10 bases. V dropped 7 bases and J dropped 5; count of bases not matched to a gene: 7. This CDR3 is 15 amino acids long. CDR1 SGHTA and CDR2 FQGNSA come from the germline V gene. In nucleotides, the CDR3 is TGTGCCAGCAACCCGGGACAGGGGTATACCGGGGAGCTGTTTTTT. Amino acids: CASNPGQGYTGELFF.

The chain joins TRBV6-5 to TRBJ1-4; 7 bases agree with TRBD1. Trimming removed 9 bases from V and 2 bases from J; junction bases left unmatched: 9. This CDR3 is 15 amino acids long. Germline lookup yields CDR1 MNHEY and CDR2 SVGAGI. The CDR3 loop is CASSTPGQTNEKLFF. The CDR3 DNA reads as TGTGCCAGTTCTACTCCGGGACAGACTAATGAAAAACTGTTTTTT.

The chain combines TRBV11-2 with TRBJ2-3; D possibly corresponds to TRBD2 (5 bases). The CDR3 contains 18 residues. Trimming pared 0 bases from V and 4 bases from J, leaving 20 bases between. CDR1 SGHAT and CDR2 FQNNGV come from the germline V gene. CDR3 nucleotides: TGTGCCAGCAGCTTAGATTATTTGGCTAGCATCAGAGCAGATACGCAGTATTTT. This sequence encodes CASSLDYLASIRADTQYF.

V and J are TRBV19 and TRBJ1-2; 12 nucleotides align to TRBD1. V shed 5 bases, J shed 5 bases, and the junction held 12 bases outside the gene matches. The CDR3 extends over 17 amino acids. From germline, CDR1 is LNHDA and CDR2 SQIVND (reference sequence). CDR3 coding DNA: TGTGCCAGTAGTTCCGGGACAGGGGGCCGAAGTTCTTATGGCTACACCTTC. Its protein product is CASSSGTGGRSSYGYTF.

The CDR3 is CASSRPWSGYTF. The CDR3 bases are TGTGCCAGCAGTCGACCTTGGAGCGGCTACACCTTC. V usage is TRBV28 and J usage is TRBJ1-2; D is ambiguous. The CDR3 extends over 12 amino acids. Per germline, CDR1 MDHEN and CDR2 SYDVKM. The V end was cut by 5 bases, the J end by 8 bases, with 12 bases between.

This chain links TRBV12-3 or TRBV12-4 with TRBJ1-1; D is ambiguous. The V gene lost 1 base and the J gene lost 4 bases, with 7 bases spanning the gap. This CDR3 has 13 residues. CDR3 bases: TGTGCCAGCAGTTTAGGCTTTAGCACTGAAGCTTTCTTT. Encoded protein: CASSLGFSTEAFF.

The chain has TRBV19 and TRBJ2-4, with 9 bases lining up with TRBD1. The junction had 7 bases not matched to a gene; V was cut back by 7 bases and J by 9 bases. Germline values: CDR1 LNHDA, CDR2 SQIVND (reference sequence). The CDR3 length is 13 residues. The CDR3 DNA reads TGTGCCAGTATAGGACAGGGGAGCGCCATTCAGTACTTC. It is translated as CASIGQGSAIQYF.

The CDR3 coding sequence is TGCGCCAGCAGTGAGTCGCCTGGCAAATATGAGCAGTTCTTC. This translates into CASSESPGKYEQFF. The chain couples TRBV10-1 to TRBJ2-1, with no clear D. In germline, CDR1 is WNHNN, CDR2 SYGVQD (reference sequence). The CDR3 is 14 amino acids. The V and J ends lost 0 bases and 8 bases respectively, with 11 bases between them.

This clone occurred many times. The V and J genes are TRBV3-1 (or the pseudogene TRBV3-2) and TRBJ2-2; TRBD1 matches at 7 bases. The CDR3 consists of 16 residues. The trim removed 1 base at V and 5 bases at J, leaving 7 bases unmatched. CDR1 is LGHDT and CDR2 is YNNKEL in the germline V gene (reference sequence). CDR3: CASSQAWAGGTGELFF. The CDR3 DNA is TGTGCCAGCAGCCAAGCGTGGGCAGGGGGAACCGGGGAGCTGTTTTTT.

The rearrangement joins TRBV5-6 to TRBJ2-7; D possibly corresponds to TRBD1 (5 bases). The CDR3 extends over 14 amino acids. Germline V gene lookup returns CDR1 SGHDT and CDR2 YYEEEE. Trimming pared 5 bases from V and 3 bases from J, leaving 15 bases between. The CDR3 nucleotides are TGTGCCAGCAGATCGGACACTGAGAACTACGAGCAGTACGTC. It translates to CASRSDTENYEQYV.

The chain couples TRBV4-1 to TRBJ1-1, with 10 bases lining up with TRBD1. From germline, CDR1 is MGHRA and CDR2 YSYEKL. This CDR3 spans 16 amino acids. V lost 2 bases and J lost 6; bases outside the gene matches: 9. The CDR3 DNA reads TGCGCCAGCAGCCAAAAATGGGGGACAGGGGCCCCTGAAGCTTTCTTT. It yields the protein CASSQKWGTGAPEAFF.

CDR3 bases: TGTGCCAGCACTCCCTCGGGGGGAGGAGGTGAGACCCAGTACTTC. It translates to CASTPSGGGGETQYF. The chain links TRBV11-2 to TRBJ2-5; 7 bases map to TRBD2. The CDR3 has 15 residues. V dropped 7 bases and J dropped 5; count of bases not matched to a gene: 13. Per germline, CDR1 SGHAT and CDR2 FQNNGV.

V gene TRBV11-2 combines with J gene TRBJ2-7; tentatively, D is TRBD1 (6 bases). The CDR3 consists of 14 residues. CDR1 and CDR2 (germline): SGHAT, FQNNGV. Trimming left V 5 bases short and J 2 bases short, with 13 bases between. CDR3 sequence (DNA): TGTGCCAGCAGCACCGAGGGGGACACCTACGAGCAGTACGTC. It yields the protein CASSTEGDTYEQYV.

The V gene is TRBV7-8, the J gene TRBJ2-3; TRBD2 agrees at 11 bases. This CDR3 comprises 16 residues. Germline V CDR1 and CDR2: SGHVS, FQNEAQ. V was clipped by 1 base and J by 5 bases; unmatched bases: 5. CDR3 DNA: TGTGCCAGCAGCTTAGGATTAGCGGGGGGGCAAGATACGCAGTATTTT. Its protein product is CASSLGLAGGQDTQYF.

This clone occurred a few times. The chain recombines TRBV6-5 with TRBJ2-1, with D perhaps TRBD2 (5 bases). Germline V gene data show CDR1 as MNHEY and CDR2 as SVGAGI. There are 14 residues in the CDR3. The V and J ends lost 5 bases and 2 bases respectively, with 10 bases between them. The CDR3 DNA sequence: TGTGCCAGCAGTCGGGGTCCGGCCTACAATGAGCAGTTCTTC. It specifies CASSRGPAYNEQFF.

The chain combines TRBV7-8 with TRBJ1-6; 9 bases agree with TRBD1. This CDR3 is built from 13 residues. CDR1 and CDR2 from the germline V gene are SGHVS and FQNEAQ. V lost 9 bases, J lost 9 bases, and 6 bases stayed unmatched. This CDR3 is CASSGQGTSPLHF. In nucleotides, the CDR3 is TGTGCCAGTTCGGGACAGGGTACTTCACCCCTCCACTTT.

The CDR3 bases are TGTGCCAGCAGCTTAGGGGGACAGGCTAGCAATCAGCCCCAGCATTTT. It specifies CASSLGGQASNQPQHF. This sequence joins TRBV7-2 and TRBJ1-5; 8 bases are shared with TRBD1. The junction had 2 bases not matched to a gene; V was cut back by 1 base and J by 0 bases. Germline CDR1 reads SGHTA; CDR2 reads FQGNSA. The CDR3 length is 16 residues.

The chain is built from TRBV18 and TRBJ2-5; TRBD1 matches 9 bases. In germline, CDR1 is KGHSH, CDR2 LQKENI. V trimming: 6 bases; J trimming: 3 bases; junction bases outside the gene matches: 5. The CDR3 loop spans 14 amino acids. The CDR3 coding sequence is TGTGCCAGCTCTCCCCGACAGGGGGAAGAGACCCAGTACTTC. Translated: CASSPRQGEETQYF. The entire variable domain, with the rest obtained from reference TRBV18 and TRBJ2-5, is as follows: NAGVMQNPRHLVRRRGQEARLRCSPMKGHSHVYWYRQLPEEGLKFMVYLQKENIIDESGMPKERFSAEFPKEGPSILRIQQVVRGDSAAYFCASSPRQGEETQYFGPGTRLLVL.

This clone showed up just a few times. The chain's CDR3 is CASGGGRNSPLHF. Written as DNA, the CDR3 is TGTGCCAGTGGGGGAGGGCGAAATTCACCCCTCCACTTT. This chain connects TRBV19 to TRBJ1-6; possible D gene TRBD1, 5 bases. The V and J ends lost 8 bases and 7 bases respectively, with 12 bases between them. The V gene's germline CDR1 is LNHDA and CDR2 SQIVND (reference sequence). The CDR3 is 13 residues long.

The chain joins TRBV3-1 (or the pseudogene TRBV3-2) to TRBJ1-2, with TRBD1 matching over 9 bases. Germline V gives CDR1 LGHDT, CDR2 YNNKEL (reference sequence). Trimming at V came to 3 bases and at J to 1 base, leaving 3 bases not matched to a gene. CDR3 length equals 15 residues. CDR3 residues: CASSHRTGVNYGYTF. CDR3 sequence (DNA): TGTGCCAGCAGCCACCGGACAGGGGTTAACTATGGCTACACCTTC.